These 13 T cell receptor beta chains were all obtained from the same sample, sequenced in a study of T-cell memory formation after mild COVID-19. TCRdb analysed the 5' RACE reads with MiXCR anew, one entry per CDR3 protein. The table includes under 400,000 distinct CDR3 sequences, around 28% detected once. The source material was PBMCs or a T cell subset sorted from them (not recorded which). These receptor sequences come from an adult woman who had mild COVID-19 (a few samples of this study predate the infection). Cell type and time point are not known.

This chain's CDR3 is CASSQARSGTSRYEQYF. The CDR3 bases are TGTGCCAGCAGCCAAGCCAGATCCGGGACTAGCCGCTACGAGCAGTACTTC. The rearrangement links TRBV3-1 to TRBJ2-7; 9 nucleotides match TRBD2. Germline CDR1 and CDR2: LGHDT and YNNKEL (reference sequence). This CDR3 contains 17 residues. J was trimmed by 3 bases and V by 1 base; bases with no gene match: 10.

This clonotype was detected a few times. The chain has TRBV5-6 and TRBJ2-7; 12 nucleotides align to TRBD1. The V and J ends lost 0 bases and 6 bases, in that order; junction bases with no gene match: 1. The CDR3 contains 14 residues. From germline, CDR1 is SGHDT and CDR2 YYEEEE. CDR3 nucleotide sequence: TGTGCCAGCAGCTTGGGGGACAGGGGGCTCGAGCAGTACTTC. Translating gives CASSLGDRGLEQYF.

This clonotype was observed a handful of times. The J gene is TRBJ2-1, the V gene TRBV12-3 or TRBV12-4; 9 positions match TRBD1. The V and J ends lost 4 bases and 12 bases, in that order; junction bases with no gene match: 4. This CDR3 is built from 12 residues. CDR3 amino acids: CASSSPGQGQFF. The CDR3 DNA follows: TGTGCCAGCAGTTCTCCGGGACAGGGGCAGTTCTTC.

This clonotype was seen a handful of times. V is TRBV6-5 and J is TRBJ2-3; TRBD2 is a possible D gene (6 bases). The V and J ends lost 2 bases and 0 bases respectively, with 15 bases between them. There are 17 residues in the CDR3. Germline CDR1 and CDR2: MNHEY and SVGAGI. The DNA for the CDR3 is TGTGCCAGCAGTTACCTAATGACGAGCGGGAGCACAGATACGCAGTATTTT. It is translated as CASSYLMTSGSTDTQYF.

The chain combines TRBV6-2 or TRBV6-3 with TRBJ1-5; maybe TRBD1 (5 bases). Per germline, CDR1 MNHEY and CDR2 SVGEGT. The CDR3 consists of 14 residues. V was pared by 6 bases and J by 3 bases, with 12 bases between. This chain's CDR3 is CASRPGTHNQPQHF. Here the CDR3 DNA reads TGTGCCAGCAGACCTGGGACTCACAATCAGCCCCAGCATTTT.

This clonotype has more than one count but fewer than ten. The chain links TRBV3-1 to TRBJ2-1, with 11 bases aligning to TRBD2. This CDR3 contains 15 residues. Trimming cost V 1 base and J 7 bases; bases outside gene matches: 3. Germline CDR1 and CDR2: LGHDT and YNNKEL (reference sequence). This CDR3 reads CASSQGLAGTNEQFF. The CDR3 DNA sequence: TGTGCCAGCAGCCAAGGACTAGCGGGGACTAATGAGCAGTTCTTC.

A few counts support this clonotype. CDR3 DNA sequence: TGTGCCAGCAGCCGGACAGGGATAACAGATACGCAGTATTTT. Its translation is CASSRTGITDTQYF. V gene TRBV2 combines with J gene TRBJ2-3, with 8 bases identical to TRBD1. There are 14 residues in the CDR3. CDR1 is SNHLY and CDR2 is FYNNEI in the germline V gene. V gave up 6 bases and J gave up 3 bases; unmatched junction bases: 5.

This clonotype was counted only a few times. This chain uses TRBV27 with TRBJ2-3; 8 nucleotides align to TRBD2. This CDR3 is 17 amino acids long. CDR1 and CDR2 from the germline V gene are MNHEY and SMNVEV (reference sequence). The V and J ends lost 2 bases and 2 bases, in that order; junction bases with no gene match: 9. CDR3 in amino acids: CASSLVRPSGYTDTQYF. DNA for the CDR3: TGTGCCAGCAGTTTAGTTCGCCCTAGCGGGTACACAGATACGCAGTATTTT.

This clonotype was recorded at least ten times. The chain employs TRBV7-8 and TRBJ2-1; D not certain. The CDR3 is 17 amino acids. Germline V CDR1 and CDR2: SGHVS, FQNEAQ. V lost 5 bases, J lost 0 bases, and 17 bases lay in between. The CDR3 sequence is CASSDSIGRRSYNEQFF. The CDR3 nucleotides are TGTGCCAGCAGCGATTCAATAGGGCGGCGCTCCTACAATGAGCAGTTCTTC. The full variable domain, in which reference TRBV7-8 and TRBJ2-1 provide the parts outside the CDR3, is GAGVSQSPRYKVAKRGQDVALRCDPISGHVSLFWYQQALGQGPEFLTYFQNEAQLDKSGLPSDRFFAERPEGSVSTLKIQRTQQEDSAVYLCASSDSIGRRSYNEQFFGPGTRLTVL.

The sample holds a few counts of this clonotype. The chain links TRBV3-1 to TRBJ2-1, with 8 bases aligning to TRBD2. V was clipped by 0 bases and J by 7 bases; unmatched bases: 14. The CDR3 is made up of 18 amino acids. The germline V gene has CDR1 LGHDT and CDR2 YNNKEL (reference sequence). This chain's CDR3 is CASSQDPHPAGVKNEQFF. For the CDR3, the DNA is TGTGCCAGCAGCCAAGATCCCCACCCAGCGGGGGTCAAGAATGAGCAGTTCTTC.

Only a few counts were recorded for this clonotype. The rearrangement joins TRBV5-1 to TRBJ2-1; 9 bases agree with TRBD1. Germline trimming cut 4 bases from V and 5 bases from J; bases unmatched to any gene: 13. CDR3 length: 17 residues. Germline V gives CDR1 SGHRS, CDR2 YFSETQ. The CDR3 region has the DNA TGCGCCAGCAGCGGATCAACCGGGACAGGGCTTAACAATGAGCAGTTCTTC. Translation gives CASSGSTGTGLNNEQFF.

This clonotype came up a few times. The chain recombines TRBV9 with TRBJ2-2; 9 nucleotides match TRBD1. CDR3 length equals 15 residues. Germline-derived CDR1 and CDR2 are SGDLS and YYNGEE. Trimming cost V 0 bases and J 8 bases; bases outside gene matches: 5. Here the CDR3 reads CASSVEGQGTGELFF. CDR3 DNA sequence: TGTGCCAGCAGCGTAGAAGGACAGGGGACGGGGGAGCTGTTTTTT.

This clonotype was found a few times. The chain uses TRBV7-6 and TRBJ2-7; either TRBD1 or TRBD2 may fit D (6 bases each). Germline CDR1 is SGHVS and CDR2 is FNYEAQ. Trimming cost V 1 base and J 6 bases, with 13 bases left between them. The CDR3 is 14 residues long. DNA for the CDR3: TGTGCCAGCAGCTTAGTGCCGGGGGCTGGCGAGCAGTACTTC. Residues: CASSLVPGAGEQYF.